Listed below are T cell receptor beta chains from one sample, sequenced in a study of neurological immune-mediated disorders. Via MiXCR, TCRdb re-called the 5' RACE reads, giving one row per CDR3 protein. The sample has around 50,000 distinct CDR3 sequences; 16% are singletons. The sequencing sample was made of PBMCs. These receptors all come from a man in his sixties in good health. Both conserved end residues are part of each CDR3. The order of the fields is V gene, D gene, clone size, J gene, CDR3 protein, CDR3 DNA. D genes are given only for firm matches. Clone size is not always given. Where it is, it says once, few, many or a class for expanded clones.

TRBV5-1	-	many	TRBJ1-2	CASSFSGGYGYTF	TGCGCCAGCAGCTTTTCCGGGGGCTATGGCTACACCTTC
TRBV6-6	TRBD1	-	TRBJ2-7	CASSQPRQGKIEQYF	TGTGCCAGCAGTCAACCCCGACAGGGGAAGATTGAGCAGTACTTC
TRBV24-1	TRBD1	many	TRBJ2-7	CATSDHGQGREQYF	TGTGCCACCAGTGACCATGGACAGGGGCGCGAGCAGTACTTC
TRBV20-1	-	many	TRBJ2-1	CSATWFTGEYNEQFF	TGCAGTGCTACATGGTTCACTGGAGAGTACAATGAGCAGTTCTTC
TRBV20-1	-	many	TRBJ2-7	CSAGPPLGAAEQYF	TGCAGTGCTGGACCGCCCTTAGGTGCCGCCGAGCAGTACTTC
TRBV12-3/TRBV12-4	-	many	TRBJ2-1	CASSFLRRAYNEQFF	TGTGCCAGCAGTTTTCTTAGGAGGGCCTACAATGAGCAGTTCTTC
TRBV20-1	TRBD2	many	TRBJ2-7	CSASRSGTSGRIGEQYF	TGCAGTGCTAGCAGATCCGGGACTAGCGGGAGAATAGGCGAGCAGTACTTC
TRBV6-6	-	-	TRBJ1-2	CASSHTDPYGYTF	TGTGCCAGCAGTCACACCGACCCCTATGGCTACACCTTC
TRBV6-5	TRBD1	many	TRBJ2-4	CASSYRTGSNQIQYF	TGTGCCAGCAGTTACAGGACAGGTTCGAATCAGATCCAGTACTTC
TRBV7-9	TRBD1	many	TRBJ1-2	CASSSTGTGGIGYTF	TGTGCCAGCAGCTCCACCGGGACAGGGGGCATAGGCTACACCTTC
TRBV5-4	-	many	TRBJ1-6	CASSLSNSPLHF	TGTGCCAGCAGCTTGTCGAACTCACCCCTCCACTTT
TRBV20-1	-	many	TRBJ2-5	CSARLLFQETQYF	TGCAGTGCTCGTCTACTATTCCAAGAGACCCAGTACTTC
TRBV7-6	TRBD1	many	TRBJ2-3	CASSFSTGNTDTQYF	TGTGCCAGCAGCTTTTCGACAGGGAACACAGATACGCAGTATTTT
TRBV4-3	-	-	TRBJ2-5	CASSQDLRGPLPQETQYF	TGCGCCAGCAGCCAAGATCTCAGGGGTCCGCTCCCCCAAGAGACCCAGTACTTC
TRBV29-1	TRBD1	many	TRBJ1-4	CSLGQGAHHTNEKLFF	TGCAGCCTTGGGCAGGGGGCGCATCACACTAATGAAAAACTGTTTTTT
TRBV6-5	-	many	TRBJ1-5	CASSRAFNQPQHF	TGTGCCAGCAGCCGGGCCTTTAATCAGCCCCAGCATTTT
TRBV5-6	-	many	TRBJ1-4	CASSLALTPATNEKLFF	TGTGCCAGCAGCTTGGCCCTAACACCTGCAACTAATGAAAAACTGTTTTTT
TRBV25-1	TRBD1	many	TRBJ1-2	CASSAMKGGQGLYGYTF	TGTGCCAGCAGTGCAATGAAAGGGGGACAGGGACTCTATGGCTACACCTTC
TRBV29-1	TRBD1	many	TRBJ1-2	CSVYIEAGGSYGYTF	TGCAGCGTTTATATTGAAGCAGGGGGCTCATATGGCTACACCTTC
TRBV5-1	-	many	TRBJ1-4	CASTRGRNEKLFF	TGCGCCAGCACCCGAGGGAGGAATGAAAAACTGTTTTTT
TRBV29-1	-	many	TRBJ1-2	CSVDLGLF	TGCAGCGTTGATTTAGGTTTATTC
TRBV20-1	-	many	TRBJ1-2	CSARLWDYGYTF	TGCAGTGCTAGGCTGTGGGACTATGGCTACACCTTC